A selection of T cell receptor beta chains follows, all from one sample in a study of cytomegalovirus exposure and HLA in healthy donors. Clones were sequenced by immunoSEQ multiplex PCR, and TCRdb holds only the in-frame ones, with some missing. The table has 250,000 to 350,000 clones, roughly two thirds seen once. Sequenced sample: PBMCs. The source of these receptors is a female donor in good health and CMV-seronegative. Each CDR3 is given with its conserved first and last residue. The D gene is left open where the match is weak.

J	D	V	CDR3
TRBJ2-7	NA	TRBV12-5	CASGRRDRTYEQYF
TRBJ1-5	NA	TRBV5-1	CASSAGINQPQHF
TRBJ2-1	NA	TRBV6-4	CASSAGTIFSEQFF
TRBJ2-7	TRBD1	TRBV29-1	CSVALKNKTGLYEQYF
TRBJ2-7	TRBD1	TRBV9	CASSPGTAAYEQYF
TRBJ2-7	NA	TRBV28	CASSLLGLTSYEQYF
TRBJ1-5	NA	TRBV7-8	CASSLMGRGSQPQHF
TRBJ2-2	NA	TRBV5-4	CASRRGGNTGELFF
TRBJ1-4	TRBD1	TRBV5-6	CASSAGTGRKDEKLFF
TRBJ1-4	NA	TRBV2	CASSGVGSNEKLFF
TRBJ2-5	NA	TRBV2	CASMGLAQETQYF
TRBJ2-7	TRBD1	TRBV2	CASEGALTYEQYF
TRBJ2-7	TRBD2	TRBV5-1	CASSLFLLAGDHEQYF
TRBJ2-7	TRBD1	TRBV7-9	CASSWDRLSYEQYF
TRBJ2-3	TRBD2	TRBV6-5	CASSYSGSAGADTQYF
TRBJ2-3	NA	TRBV6-5	CASSQPGRPQYF
TRBJ1-2	TRBD1	TRBV6-5	CASSQDRSYGYTF
TRBJ2-1	NA	TRBV5-4	CASSLGLRNYNEQFF
TRBJ2-5	TRBD2	TRBV7-2	CASSRRGLGVQETQYF
TRBJ2-2	TRBD1	TRBV5-6	CASSELTRDRVTGELFF
TRBJ1-4	NA	TRBV7-2	CASSSHRMNEKLFF
TRBJ2-1	TRBD2	TRBV29-1	CSVGLAGVNEQFF
TRBJ2-7	TRBD1	TRBV7-9	CASSFGQGRYEQYF
TRBJ2-7	TRBD2	TRBV5-6	CASSREGSSYEQYF
TRBJ2-3	TRBD2	TRBV7-6	CASSPPAGEAGDTQYF
TRBJ2-5	NA	TRBV7-3	CASSLSQGETQYF
TRBJ2-7	TRBD1	TRBV5-5	CASSLAGTAPSYEQYF
NA	TRBD1	TRBV2	CASSPGGVREQYF
TRBJ2-3	TRBD2	TRBV5-8	CASSPGRGTDTQYF